These 31 T cell receptor beta chains originate from one sample sequenced in a study of cytomegalovirus exposure and HLA in healthy donors. Primers included in the PCR were 60 Vbeta and 13 Jbeta primers. The data were produced by immunoSEQ multiplex PCR, yet TCRdb's version contains in-frame clones alone and is incomplete. The data show under 150,000 clones, around 81% seen once. Sequencing was carried out using PBMCs. The source of these receptors is a man between 18 and 35 years old in good health and CMV-seronegative.

The gene calls are TRBV25-1 and TRBJ2-1; D remains ambiguous. The V and J ends lost 3 bases and 3 bases respectively, with 12 bases between them. This CDR3 contains 15 residues. The germline gives CDR1 MGHDK, CDR2 SYGVNS. CDR3 amino acids: CASSENLIGYNEQFF. DNA of the CDR3: TGTGCCAGCAGTGAGAACCTGATCGGCTACAATGAGCAGTTCTTC.

The chain links TRBV30 to TRBJ1-6; 7 bases are shared with TRBD1. The CDR3 covers 15 residues. The trim removed 0 bases at V and 10 bases at J, leaving 9 bases unmatched. Germline loops: CDR1 GTSNPN, CDR2 SVGIG (reference sequence). The CDR3 region has the DNA TGTGCCTGGAGTGTACCGGGCAGGGACAGATCACCCCTCCACTTT. Translated, it gives CAWSVPGRDRSPLHF. The entire variable domain, with the rest obtained from reference TRBV30 and TRBJ1-6, is as follows: SQTIHQWPATLVQPVGSPLSLECTVEGTSNPNLYWYRQAAGRGLQLLFYSVGIGQISSEVPQNLSASRPQDRQFILSSKKLLLSDSGFYLCAWSVPGRDRSPLHFGNGTRLTVT.

The V call is TRBV10-3, the J call TRBJ1-2, with 7 bases identical to TRBD1. Germline loops: CDR1 ENHRY, CDR2 SYGVKD. The CDR3 has 13 residues. V trimming: 3 bases; J trimming: 8 bases; junction bases outside the gene matches: 6. The CDR3: CAISEGGNEGYTF. CDR3 nucleotides: TGTGCCATCAGTGAAGGGGGCAACGAAGGCTACACCTTC.

The chain is built from TRBV9 and TRBJ2-2; 7 bases map to TRBD1. Trimming cost V 3 bases and J 6 bases; bases outside gene matches: 11. The CDR3 is made up of 16 amino acids. The germline V gene encodes CDR1 SGDLS and CDR2 YYNGEE. CDR3 nucleotide sequence: TGTGCCAGCAGCGCCCGCCCGACAGGGCAGTCCGGGGAGCTGTTTTTT. Translated, it gives CASSARPTGQSGELFF.

This rearrangement joins TRBV30 to TRBJ1-1, with 7 bases aligning to TRBD1. This CDR3 region has 14 residues. The germline CDR1 and CDR2 sequences are GTSNPN and SVGIG (reference sequence). Germline trimming cut 0 bases from V and 10 bases from J; bases unmatched to any gene: 11. As DNA, the CDR3 is TGTGCCTGGAGTGTACAGGGGCAGAACCCTGGAGCTTTCTTT. It encodes CAWSVQGQNPGAFF.

This chain uses TRBV7-2 with TRBJ1-4, with 10 positions matching TRBD1. The CDR3 runs 19 residues. Losses at the gene ends were 2 bases for V and 2 bases for J; bases not matched to a gene: 11. CDR1 and CDR2 from the germline V gene are SGHTA and FQGNSA. The CDR3 nucleotides are TGTGCCAGCAGCTTAAGACAGGGGGCTCTATCAGGGACTAATGAAAAACTGTTTTTT. Protein: CASSLRQGALSGTNEKLFF.

The V call is TRBV9, the J call TRBJ1-1; D perhaps matches TRBD1 (5 bases). V was pared by 3 bases and J by 2 bases, with 8 bases between. Germline-derived CDR1 and CDR2 are SGDLS and YYNGEE. This CDR3 contains 13 residues. The chain's CDR3 is CASSAQGNTEAFF. Written as DNA, the CDR3 is TGTGCCAGCAGCGCTCAGGGAAACACTGAAGCTTTCTTT.

The chain recombines TRBV10-3 with TRBJ2-6; D ambiguous. CDR1 is ENHRY, CDR2 SYGVKD, per germline. The length of the CDR3 is 13 residues. V was trimmed by 8 bases and J by 2 bases, leaving 7 bases between them. The CDR3 protein is CAIDNTGANVLTF. CDR3 sequence (DNA): TGTGCCATCGACAATACTGGGGCCAACGTCCTGACTTTC.

This rearrangement joins TRBV6-6 to TRBJ1-1, with D possibly matching TRBD1 (6 bases). Germline values: CDR1 MNHNY, CDR2 SVGAGI (reference sequence). The CDR3 sequence is 15 residues long. V was clipped by 7 bases and J by 2 bases, with 17 bases between them. The CDR3: CASTIGQNTNTEAFF. CDR3 DNA: TGTGCCAGCACCATCGGACAGAATACCAACACTGAAGCTTTCTTT.

The chain recombines TRBV7-2 with TRBJ1-2, with 8 nucleotides matching TRBD1. The CDR3 has 14 amino acids. CDR1 is SGHTA and CDR2 is FQGNSA in the germline V gene. The ends lost 4 bases at V and 8 bases at J; junction bases unmatched: 9. The CDR3 nucleotides are TGTGCCAGCAGCTCCTCGGACAGGGCGGCCGGCTACACCTTC. Amino acids: CASSSSDRAAGYTF.

The J gene is TRBJ1-2, the V gene TRBV16; 10 bases agree with TRBD1. The J segment lost 7 bases and the V segment lost 3 bases, leaving 20 bases of the junction unmatched. The CDR3 sequence is 19 residues long. Germline CDR1 KGHSY, CDR2 FQNENV. The CDR3 DNA reads as TGTGCCAGCAGCCACTTATCGACAGGGGGCAAATTAGAGGTCTGTGGCTACACCTTC. Its protein product is CASSHLSTGGKLEVCGYTF.

The chain is built from TRBV9 and TRBJ2-7, with D possibly TRBD1 on 6 matching bases. Germline V gene lookup returns CDR1 SGDLS and CDR2 YYNGEE. The CDR3 covers 15 residues. V lost 0 bases and J lost 0, with 10 bases in between. The CDR3, as DNA: TGTGCCAGCAGCGTAGGGCACAGGGCCTCCTACGAGCAGTACTTC. Protein: CASSVGHRASYEQYF.

CDR3 region: CASSEGGAGGNQPQHF. The CDR3 coding sequence is TGTGCCAGCAGCGAGGGGGGGGCTGGGGGCAATCAGCCCCAGCATTTT. The chain couples TRBV25-1 to TRBJ1-5; possibly TRBD1 for D (6 bases). The germline gives CDR1 MGHDK, CDR2 SYGVNS. The V and J ends lost 6 bases and 2 bases respectively, with 17 bases between them. The CDR3 covers 16 residues.

The chain combines TRBV6-6 with TRBJ2-6; D call uncertain. The CDR3 has 15 amino acids. Germline V CDR1 and CDR2: MNHNY, SVGAGI (reference sequence). V lost 4 bases to trimming and J lost 0 bases, with 7 bases between them. The chain's CDR3 is CASSSTSSGANVLTF. Here the CDR3 DNA reads TGTGCCAGCAGTTCTACGAGCTCTGGGGCCAACGTCCTGACTTTC.

Comment on this clone: The same CDR3 arises from other DNA sequences in this sample as well. The J gene is TRBJ1-1, the V gene TRBV5-1; a possible D gene is TRBD1 (6 bases). The CDR3 consists of 12 residues. Germline V gene lookup returns CDR1 SGHRS and CDR2 YFSETQ. Trimming removed 3 bases from V and 4 bases from J, with 7 bases in between. The CDR3 DNA sequence: TGCGCCAGCAGCTCACAGGGCACTGAAGCTTTCTTT. Amino acid sequence: CASSSQGTEAFF. The full variable domain, rest sourced from reference TRBV5-1 and TRBJ1-1, is KAGVTQTPRYLIKTRGQQVTLSCSPISGHRSVSWYQQTPGQGLQFLFEYFSETQRNKGNFPGRFSGRQFSNSRSEMNVSTLELGDSALYLCASSSQGTEAFFGQGTRLTVV.

The chain employs TRBV29-1 and TRBJ1-1, with a possible D match to TRBD1 (5 bases). The germline V gene has CDR1 SQVTM and CDR2 ANQGSEA. The V gene lost 2 bases and the J gene lost 0 bases, with 13 bases spanning the gap. This CDR3 comprises 15 residues. The CDR3 here is CSVERVAGLNTEAFF. CDR3 bases: TGCAGCGTTGAAAGGGTTGCAGGGTTGAACACTGAAGCTTTCTTT.

J is TRBJ2-2 and V is TRBV9, with a weak D call TRBD2 (5 bases). Germline-derived CDR1 and CDR2 are SGDLS and YYNGEE. V was shortened by 0 bases and J by 4 bases, with 10 bases between the two germline ends. There are 15 residues in the CDR3. This CDR3 reads CASSVAGRGTGELFF. The CDR3 DNA reads as TGTGCCAGCAGCGTAGCGGGCCGGGGCACCGGGGAGCTGTTTTTT.

The CDR3 loop reads CASSWEQGTPNYGYTF. DNA for the CDR3: TGCGCCAGCAGCTGGGAACAGGGTACCCCTAACTATGGCTACACCTTC. The chain recombines TRBV5-1 with TRBJ1-2; perhaps TRBD1 as D (6 bases). The CDR3 covers 16 residues. Trimming took 3 bases from V and 0 from J, leaving 15 bases between them. The germline V gene has CDR1 SGHRS and CDR2 YFSETQ.

This sequence joins TRBV28 and TRBJ1-5, with D perhaps matching TRBD1 (5 bases). Germline V lookup: CDR1 MDHEN, CDR2 SYDVKM. The CDR3 has 14 amino acids. V lost 7 bases and J 7 bases, leaving 17 bases between the germline ends. CDR3 loop: CASKLQGQLQPQHF. As DNA, the CDR3 is TGTGCCAGCAAATTGCAGGGTCAGCTGCAGCCCCAGCATTTT.

V usage is TRBV7-2 and J usage is TRBJ1-1, with TRBD1 matching over 7 bases. The CDR3 sequence is 14 residues long. V lost 4 bases and J lost 5; bases outside the gene matches: 7. CDR1 is SGHTA and CDR2 is FQGNSA in the germline V gene. DNA for the CDR3: TGTGCCAGCAGCTCAGACAGGGTTGTGACTGAAGCTTTCTTT. Translating gives CASSSDRVVTEAFF.

The rearrangement uses TRBV27 and TRBJ1-4; maybe TRBD1 (5 bases). CDR3 size: 16 residues. Germline lookup yields CDR1 MNHEY and CDR2 SMNVEV (reference sequence). Trimming left V 0 bases short and J 8 bases short, with 16 bases between. The DNA for the CDR3 is TGTGCCAGCAGTTTATCGGGTTGGTCTCGGGGGGAAAAACTGTTTTTT. Its protein product is CASSLSGWSRGEKLFF.

V usage is TRBV6-5 and J usage is TRBJ1-2, with TRBD1 as a possible D gene (5 bases). This CDR3 has 15 residues. Germline CDR1 is MNHEY and CDR2 is SVGAGI. V was trimmed by 5 bases and J by 6 bases, leaving 19 bases between them. This CDR3 reads CASSKTQTPGDGYTF. CDR3 DNA sequence: TGTGCCAGCAGTAAAACCCAGACTCCGGGGGATGGCTACACCTTC.

This chain connects TRBV2 to TRBJ1-5; D is unresolved. The CDR3 has 13 amino acids. Trimming shortened V by 6 bases and J by 9 bases, and 15 bases separated the two germline ends. CDR1 and CDR2 from the germline V gene are SNHLY and FYNNEI. The CDR3 region is CASSSDTAGPQHF. The DNA for the CDR3 is TGTGCCAGCAGCAGTGACACCGCAGGGCCCCAGCATTTT.

The chain combines TRBV7-6 with TRBJ2-7; TRBD2 is a possible D gene (5 bases). Germline assignment: CDR1 SGHVS and CDR2 FNYEAQ. V dropped 1 base and J dropped 2 bases, with 9 bases sitting between them. The CDR3 totals 14 residues. CDR3 sequence reads: CASSLGGITYEQYF. CDR3 coding DNA: TGTGCCAGCAGCTTAGGAGGGATTACCTACGAGCAGTACTTC.

This clone has a handful of counts. Other DNA sequences in the sample encode the same CDR3. The V gene is TRBV14, the J gene TRBJ1-5; the D is unclear. Trimming shortened V by 1 base and J by 2 bases, and 6 bases separated the two germline ends. CDR1 is SGHDN and CDR2 is FVKESK in the germline V gene. This CDR3 contains 14 residues. CDR3 coding DNA: TGTGCCAGCAGCCAAGGCGGGGGCAATCAGCCCCAGCATTTT. It codes for CASSQGGGNQPQHF.

This clone is a singleton in its sample. The chain employs TRBV28 and TRBJ1-5; D is ambiguous. Germline assignment: CDR1 MDHEN and CDR2 SYDVKM. The germline V and J ends were trimmed by 6 bases and 1 base, with 13 bases remaining between them. This CDR3 has 15 residues. The CDR3 sequence is CASSPVGMSNQPQHF. The CDR3 DNA sequence: TGTGCCAGCAGCCCCGTCGGGATGAGCAATCAGCCCCAGCATTTT.

The chain joins TRBV6-5 to TRBJ2-1; unclear D gene. Trimming removed 8 bases at V and 4 bases at J, with 6 bases between. The V gene's germline CDR1 is MNHEY and CDR2 SVGAGI. The length of the CDR3 is 11 residues. Written as DNA, the CDR3 is TGTGCCAGCGAGAGATACAATGAGCAGTTCTTC. It encodes CASERYNEQFF.

J is TRBJ1-1 and V is TRBV7-3; a weak D match, TRBD1 (5 bases). Per the germline V gene, CDR1 is SGHTA and CDR2 is FQGTGA. V was trimmed by 0 bases and J by 7 bases, leaving 15 bases between them. The CDR3 runs to 15 residues. CDR3: CASSLTSPGLGEAFF. CDR3 sequence (DNA): TGTGCCAGCAGCTTAACGTCCCCAGGGTTGGGTGAAGCTTTCTTT.

The rearrangement links TRBV6-1 to TRBJ1-1; possible D gene TRBD1, 5 bases. The germline CDR1 and CDR2 sequences are MNHNS and SASEGT. This CDR3 comprises 12 residues. Trimming cost V 10 bases and J 1 base, with 10 bases left between them. CDR3 DNA sequence: TGTGCCACCAGGGTGGCGAACACTGAAGCTTTCTTT. Its translation: CATRVANTEAFF.

This sequence joins TRBV7-2 and TRBJ1-5, with unresolved D. CDR3 size: 15 residues. Germline V CDR1 and CDR2: SGHTA, FQGNSA. Trimming shortened V by 1 base and J by 1 base, and 8 bases separated the two germline ends. The DNA for the CDR3 is TGTGCCAGCAGCTTAGTAGAAGCGAGCAATCAGCCCCAGCATTTT. As protein: CASSLVEASNQPQHF.

The J gene is TRBJ1-5, the V gene TRBV9, with TRBD1 matching 10 bases. In germline, CDR1 is SGDLS, CDR2 YYNGEE. V was clipped by 0 bases and J by 7 bases; unmatched bases: 4. The CDR3 loop spans 15 amino acids. CDR3 bases: TGTGCCAGCAGCGTAGCCACGGGACAGGGGCAGCCCCAGCATTTT. Encoded protein: CASSVATGQGQPQHF.